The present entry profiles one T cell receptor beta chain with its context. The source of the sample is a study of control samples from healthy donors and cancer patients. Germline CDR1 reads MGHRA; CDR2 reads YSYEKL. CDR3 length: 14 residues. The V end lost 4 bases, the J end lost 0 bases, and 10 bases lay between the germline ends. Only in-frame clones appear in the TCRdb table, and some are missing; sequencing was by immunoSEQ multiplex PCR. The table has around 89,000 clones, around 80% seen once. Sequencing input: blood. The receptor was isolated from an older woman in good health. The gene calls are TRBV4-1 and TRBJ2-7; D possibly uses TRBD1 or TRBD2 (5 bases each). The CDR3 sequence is CASSLRDDSYEQYF. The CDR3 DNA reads TGCGCCAGCAGCCTCCGGGACGACTCCTACGAGCAGTACTTC.